This T cell receptor beta chain was captured in a study of radiation and T cells in renal cell carcinoma. Findings and limits, study-wide: From baseline, blood top tumor clonotypes peaked at 2 weeks post-radiation.

Points on this clone: As yet, its antigen is unknown.

The V end lost 4 bases, the J end lost 2 bases, and 12 bases lay between the germline ends. Per germline, CDR1 LGHNA and CDR2 YSLEER. The CDR3 contains 15 residues. Indicated time point: blood 4 weeks post-SBRT, at nephrectomy. Treatment defined: 15 Gy SBRT to primary tumor, nephrectomy 4 weeks later. Serial blood draws occurred at baseline and 2 and 4 weeks post-SBRT. The patient's renal cell carcinoma had clear cell pathology. TCRdb's copy holds only in-frame clones and misses some; the assay was immunoSEQ multiplex PCR. The table includes over 85,000 clones, just under 85% detected once. The input for sequencing was blood, taken from a patient whose treatment included radiotherapy and nephrectomy. This TCR was sampled from a man over 45 with renal cell carcinoma. This rearrangement joins TRBV4-3 to TRBJ1-3; D call uncertain. The DNA for the CDR3 is TGCGCCAGCAGCCGCATTCCAGGAACTGGAAACACCATATATTTT. It specifies CASSRIPGTGNTIYF.